This passage covers 27 T cell receptor beta chains from one sample sequenced in a study of patients and donors after allogeneic stem cell transplantation (dated by TCRdb to 2018 to 2020). Libraries were made using RT-PCR. Data came from a NextSeq 550. The public reads were reanalyzed by TCRdb: fastp trimming at Q25, MiXCR alignment, in-frame beta chains only. Every distinct CDR3 protein forms one entry, paired with its most common genes and DNA. A total of fewer than 500,000 distinct CDR3 sequences appear in this sample, around 15% of them only once. The top ten constitute 7.2% of the sample. The sequencing input was blood, either unsorted or a sorted T cell fraction (not recorded which). The receptor set was obtained from a human donor who was either an allogeneic HSCT recipient or a stem cell or donor lymphocyte infusion donor (not recorded which). It is not recorded whose cells these are; they may come from a transplant donor.

This clonotype was seen a few times. V gene TRBV4-1 combines with J gene TRBJ1-2; TRBD1 matches 8 bases. Germline values: CDR1 MGHRA, CDR2 YSYEKL. The J segment lost 0 bases and the V segment lost 0 bases, leaving 3 bases of the junction unmatched. The CDR3 covers 16 residues. The CDR3, as DNA: TGCGCCAGCAGCCAAGACGGGACAGGCTCTAACTATGGCTACACCTTC. This translates into CASSQDGTGSNYGYTF.

This chain joins TRBV9 and TRBJ2-6; 8 bases align to TRBD1. CDR1 and CDR2 (germline): SGDLS, YYNGEE. Losses at the gene ends were 2 bases for V and 2 bases for J; bases not matched to a gene: 3. The CDR3 runs to 16 residues. CDR3 nucleotide sequence: TGTGCCAGCAGCGTCCCGGACAGGGCTGGGGCCAACGTCCTGACTTTC. Its protein is CASSVPDRAGANVLTF.

The CDR3 protein is CSARDEAGSYNEQFF. In DNA form, the CDR3 reads TGCAGTGCTAGAGATGAAGCGGGATCCTACAATGAGCAGTTCTTC. The genes are TRBV20-1 and TRBJ2-1; 7 bases line up with TRBD2. This CDR3 contains 15 residues. Per the germline V gene, CDR1 is DFQATT and CDR2 is SNEGSKA (reference sequence). The V segment lost 0 bases and the J segment 1 base; nucleotides outside the gene matches: 3.

This sequence joins TRBV4-2 and TRBJ2-7, with D unclear. Trimming removed 0 bases from V and 1 base from J, with 7 bases in between. Germline CDR1 reads LGHNA; CDR2 reads YNFKEQ. There are 14 residues in the CDR3. CDR3 in amino acids: CASSQDFQSYEQYF. CDR3 DNA sequence: TGTGCCAGCAGCCAAGATTTCCAGTCCTACGAGCAGTACTTC.

The chain is built from TRBV27 and TRBJ2-7; 12 positions match TRBD2. The CDR3 runs to 17 residues. Germline trimming cut 1 base from V and 3 bases from J; bases unmatched to any gene: 7. Looked up from germline, CDR1 is MNHEY and CDR2 is SMNVEV (reference sequence). The CDR3 is CASSLYRTSGTIYEQYF. Written as DNA, the CDR3 is TGTGCCAGCAGTTTATACCGGACTAGCGGGACAATCTACGAGCAGTACTTC.

The rearrangement links TRBV20-1 to TRBJ1-1; TRBD1 might be the D (5 bases). Trimming took off 5 bases at V and 4 bases at J, with 20 bases between the two ends. The CDR3 consists of 15 residues. CDR1 is DFQATT, CDR2 SNEGSKA, per germline (reference sequence). In nucleotides, the CDR3 is TGCAGTGCTGGGTCGGGGGGGACTTTTGTCACTGAAGCTTTCTTT. Its protein product is CSAGSGGTFVTEAFF.

V gene TRBV7-2 combines with J gene TRBJ1-2; D is unresolved. V lost 1 base and J lost 14, with 8 bases in between. CDR3 size: 10 residues. Germline V gene lookup returns CDR1 SGHTA and CDR2 FQGNSA. The DNA for the CDR3 is TGTGCCAGCAGCTTAGACCCCGGGACCTTC. Protein product: CASSLDPGTF.

The chain recombines TRBV24-1 with TRBJ2-2, with D unresolved. The length of the CDR3 is 14 residues. V was trimmed by 3 bases and J by 1 base, leaving 5 bases between them. CDR1 is KGHDR, CDR2 SFDVKD, per germline. CDR3 sequence: CATSDRQNTGELFF. CDR3 coding DNA: TGTGCCACCAGTGATAGACAGAACACCGGGGAGCTGTTTTTT.

The chain joins TRBV5-1 to TRBJ2-2; D gene ambiguous. V was trimmed by 2 bases and J by 2 bases, leaving 7 bases between them. Germline V lookup: CDR1 SGHRS, CDR2 YFSETQ. The CDR3 is 14 amino acids. This CDR3 reads CASSLRINTGELFF. DNA for the CDR3: TGCGCCAGCAGCTTAAGGATAAACACCGGGGAGCTGTTTTTT.

This clonotype occurred a few times. The chain employs TRBV6-2 or TRBV6-3 and TRBJ1-3; D gene uncertain. Trimming pared 4 bases from V and 0 bases from J, leaving 7 bases between. The germline V gene encodes CDR1 MNHEY and CDR2 SVGEGT. This CDR3 comprises 14 residues. The CDR3 loop is CASSWTPSGNTIYF. CDR3 sequence (DNA): TGTGCCAGCAGTTGGACGCCCTCTGGAAACACCATATATTTT.

This clonotype showed up many times. The chain is built from TRBV5-1 and TRBJ2-5, with a possible D match to TRBD2 (6 bases). This CDR3 has 15 residues. Germline CDR1 SGHRS, CDR2 YFSETQ. Between the trimmed V and J ends, which lost 3 bases and 5 bases, there was a span of 17 bases. The CDR3 DNA reads as TGCGCCAGCAGCTCCGTAGCGGTCCCAGGGGAGACCCAGTACTTC. Amino acid sequence: CASSSVAVPGETQYF.

This clonotype was picked up a small number of times. The J gene is TRBJ2-7, the V gene TRBV7-6; possible D gene TRBD1, 6 bases. The germline CDR1 and CDR2 sequences are SGHVS and FNYEAQ. Trimming pared 4 bases from V and 7 bases from J, leaving 14 bases between. This CDR3 has 13 residues. CDR3 sequence: CASSYRAGKEQYF. In DNA form, the CDR3 reads TGTGCCAGCAGCTACAGGGCAGGGAAAGAGCAGTACTTC.

This clonotype occurred a few times. The J gene is TRBJ2-1, the V gene TRBV4-1; D could derive from TRBD1 or TRBD2 (5 bases each). The V end lost 4 bases, the J end lost 12 bases, and 16 bases lay between the germline ends. This CDR3 is 13 amino acids long. Germline V lookup: CDR1 MGHRA, CDR2 YSYEKL. CDR3: CASSPSWGKWQFF. The CDR3 nucleotides are TGCGCCAGCAGCCCCTCGTGGGGGAAATGGCAGTTCTTC.

For the CDR3, the DNA is TGTGCCAGCAGTTCCAGGGGATGGATGAACACTGAAGCTTTCTTT. Protein product: CASSSRGWMNTEAFF. The rearrangement links TRBV12-3 or TRBV12-4 to TRBJ1-1, with a tentative D call TRBD1 (6 bases). The V and J ends lost 4 bases and 0 bases respectively, with 12 bases between them. The CDR3 spans 15 residues.

V is TRBV20-1 and J is TRBJ2-1, with 8 bases fitting TRBD2. V gave up 3 bases and J gave up 5 bases; unmatched junction bases: 9. The CDR3 loop spans 15 amino acids. CDR1 is DFQATT, CDR2 SNEGSKA, per germline (reference sequence). CDR3 in DNA: TGCAGTGCTAGGGGGTCGGGAGGGTTAAACAATGAGCAGTTCTTC. Translated: CSARGSGGLNNEQFF.

This clonotype showed up just a few times. The V and J genes are TRBV11-3 and TRBJ2-1; unclear D gene. Between the trimmed V and J ends, which lost 5 bases and 0 bases, there was a span of 11 bases. The germline V gene has CDR1 SGHNT and CDR2 YENEEA. The CDR3 consists of 15 residues. This CDR3 is CASSPPRISYNEQFF. The DNA of the CDR3 is TGTGCCAGCAGCCCGCCGCGGATCTCCTACAATGAGCAGTTCTTC.

This clonotype has a handful of counts. The chain carries TRBV9 and TRBJ2-7; D is possibly TRBD1 (5 bases). There are 16 residues in the CDR3. The germline V and J ends were trimmed by 0 bases and 1 base, with 14 bases remaining between them. The germline V gene has CDR1 SGDLS and CDR2 YYNGEE. The CDR3 region is CASSVAGSGPSYEQYF. CDR3 nucleotides: TGTGCCAGCAGCGTAGCCGGGTCAGGGCCTTCCTACGAGCAGTACTTC.

This clonotype was found many times. This chain joins TRBV5-1 and TRBJ2-3, with TRBD2 as a possible D gene (5 bases). CDR3 length: 18 amino acids. V lost 4 bases to trimming and J lost 0 bases, with 21 bases between them. Germline V CDR1 and CDR2: SGHRS, YFSETQ. CDR3 region: CASSRPGRGNASTDTQYF. The CDR3 DNA follows: TGCGCCAGCAGCCGACCTGGGAGAGGGAACGCTAGCACAGATACGCAGTATTTT.

V is TRBV4-3 and J is TRBJ1-4; D call uncertain. The ends were cut back, 1 base at V and 5 bases at J, with 20 bases in the middle. The germline CDR1 and CDR2 sequences are LGHNA and YSLEER. The CDR3 contains 18 residues. The CDR3 loop reads CASSQGSRSTGLNEKLFF. As DNA, the CDR3 is TGCGCCAGCAGCCAAGGATCCCGTTCAACCGGACTCAATGAAAAACTGTTTTTT.

The table lists this clonotype with many counts. V usage is TRBV7-6 and J usage is TRBJ2-7; 10 bases are shared with TRBD1. Germline values: CDR1 SGHVS, CDR2 FNYEAQ. With 6 bases clipped from V and 3 bases from J, the junction kept 5 bases outside the gene matches. The CDR3 has 14 residues. The CDR3 DNA follows: TGTGCCAGCAGTCCCCGGACAGGGGGCTACGAGCAGTACTTC. It translates to CASSPRTGGYEQYF. Full variable domain (remainder filled in from reference TRBV7-6 and TRBJ2-7): GAGVSQSPRYKVTKRGQDVALRCDPISGHVSLYWYRQALGQGPEFLTYFNYEAQQDKSGLPNDRFSAERPEGSISTLTIQRTEQRDSAMYRCASSPRTGGYEQYFGPGTRLTVT.

This chain connects TRBV2 to TRBJ2-5; D is perhaps TRBD1 or TRBD2 (6 bases each). Germline values: CDR1 SNHLY, CDR2 FYNNEI. V lost 2 bases and J 9 bases, leaving 19 bases between the germline ends. The CDR3 spans 15 residues. CDR3 nucleotide sequence: TGTGCCAGCAGTGAAAACAGGGAACTGCCGGGGGCCCAGTACTTC. This gives the protein CASSENRELPGAQYF.

In this sample, this clonotype turned up a few times. The chain recombines TRBV20-1 with TRBJ1-2; D is possibly TRBD1 (6 bases). Germline loops: CDR1 DFQATT, CDR2 SNEGSKA (reference sequence). There are 13 residues in the CDR3. V lost 0 bases and J 8 bases, leaving 13 bases between the germline ends. The CDR3 protein is CSARDGGARGYTF. The CDR3 bases are TGCAGTGCTAGAGATGGGGGGGCGCGAGGCTACACCTTC.

V usage is TRBV10-3 and J usage is TRBJ1-2; the D gene is possibly TRBD1 (6 bases). CDR3 length: 12 amino acids. The germline V gene encodes CDR1 ENHRY and CDR2 SYGVKD. V lost 10 bases, J lost 4 bases, and 13 bases lay in between. Written as DNA, the CDR3 is TGTGCCAGCACAGGGTTATTCTATGGCTACACCTTC. This encodes CASTGLFYGYTF.

This clonotype turned up a few times. The CDR3 nucleotides are TGTGCCAGCAGTTTCCAACTTGAAGGCGCAACCAGGGAAGCTTTCTTT. It is translated as CASSFQLEGATREAFF. The chain uses TRBV25-1 and TRBJ1-1; D uncertain. The germline CDR1 and CDR2 sequences are MGHDK and SYGVNS. The CDR3 runs 16 residues. V lost 5 bases, J lost 8 bases, and 24 bases lay in between.

The chain is built from TRBV12-3 or TRBV12-4 and TRBJ2-7; D possibly matches TRBD1 or TRBD2 (5 bases each). The CDR3 loop spans 14 amino acids. Trimming left V 2 bases short and J 2 bases short, with 10 bases between. Here the CDR3 reads CASSLNGAPYEQYF. In DNA, the CDR3 is TGTGCCAGCAGTTTAAACGGGGCCCCCTACGAGCAGTACTTC.

At least ten counts were recorded for this clonotype. V and J are TRBV12-3 or TRBV12-4 and TRBJ2-2, with TRBD2 as a possible D gene (5 bases). The V end was cut by 5 bases, the J end by 5 bases, with 15 bases between. CDR3 length equals 15 residues. The CDR3 is CASSTDRIATGELFF. The CDR3 DNA is TGTGCCAGCAGTACGGACCGCATAGCGACCGGGGAGCTGTTTTTT.

This clonotype occurred many times. V gene TRBV15 combines with J gene TRBJ2-7, with D possibly matching TRBD2 (6 bases). V was cut by 0 bases and J by 2 bases, with 17 bases left in between. The CDR3 totals 17 residues. CDR1 is LNHNV and CDR2 is YYDKDF in the germline V gene (reference sequence). Written as DNA, the CDR3 is TGTGCCACCAGCAGAGATCTAGCGCGGCAGATCCCCTACGAGCAGTACTTC. Its protein product is CATSRDLARQIPYEQYF.